These T cell receptor beta chains were read from a single sample in a study of STAT5B mutations in CD4+ large granular lymphocyte leukemia. Clones were read by immunoSEQ multiplex PCR, and TCRdb kept only the in-frame ones, dropping some. The repertoire consists of about 30,000 clones, with around 84% occurring once and the leading ten covering about 2.5%. The sequenced sample consisted of CD4+ T cells from blood buffy coats. The receptor source for this set is a human donor in good health. Both conserved end residues are part of each CDR3. The order of the fields is J gene, V gene, D gene, clone size, CDR3 protein, CDR3 DNA. The D gene is left open where the match is weak. Rows may omit the clone size; those that give it use once, few, many or a size class.

>TRBJ1-1|TRBV9|TRBD1|NA
CASSVSGTALTEAFF
TGTGCCAGCAGCGTGAGCGGGACAGCACTCACTGAAGCTTTCTTT
>TRBJ2-1|TRBV10-3|TRBD2|once
CAMGLAGGHEQFF
TGTGCCATGGGACTAGCGGGGGGGCATGAGCAGTTCTTC
>TRBJ2-1|TRBV7-2|TRBD2|NA
CASSLGGAGGIPNEQFF
TGTGCCAGCAGCTTAGGGGGGGCGGGAGGAATCCCCAATGAGCAGTTCTTC
>TRBJ2-7|TRBV28|NA|NA
CASSLGDYEQYF
TGTGCCAGCAGTTTAGGGGACTACGAGCAGTACTTC
>TRBJ2-2|TRBV2|NA|NA
CASSGENTGELFF
TGTGCCAGCAGCGGGGAGAACACCGGGGAGCTGTTTTTT
>TRBJ2-5|TRBV7-9|NA|NA
CASSLQLGETQYF
TGTGCCAGCAGCCTCCAACTGGGGGAGACCCAGTACTTC
>TRBJ1-1|TRBV13|NA|NA
CASSLPQGDNTEAFF
TGTGCCAGCAGCCTCCCGCAGGGAGACAACACTGAAGCTTTCTTT
>TRBJ2-3|TRBV18|TRBD2|NA
CASSPRGGASTDTQYF
TGTGCCAGCTCACCGCGGGGGGGGGCTAGCACAGATACGCAGTATTTT
>TRBJ2-7|TRBV28|TRBD2|NA
CASSAGIGLAVLGSYEQYF
TGTGCCAGCAGTGCGGGCATAGGACTAGCGGTCCTCGGGTCCTACGAGCAGTACTTC
>TRBJ1-2|TRBV6-1|NA|few
CASHLGGTYGYTF
TGTGCCAGCCACCTTGGGGGGACATATGGCTACACCTTC
>TRBJ2-5|TRBV10-1|NA|NA
CASSAGDGETQYF
TGCGCCAGCAGTGCAGGGGACGGAGAGACCCAGTACTTC
>TRBJ2-3|TRBV7-9|NA|NA
CAGGVRGGTDTQYF
TGTGCCGGGGGCGTAAGGGGAGGCACAGATACGCAGTATTTT
>TRBJ2-2|TRBV6-7|TRBD2|once
CASSYPSGKRATGELFF
TGTGCCAGCAGTTACCCTAGCGGGAAACGGGCCACCGGGGAGCTGTTTTTT
>TRBJ2-5|TRBV19|TRBD2|NA
CASSTSGGRQETQYF
TGTGCCAGTAGTACTAGCGGGGGACGTCAAGAGACCCAGTACTTC
>TRBJ2-3|TRBV18|TRBD2|NA
CASSPPGLDKDTQYF
TGTGCCAGCTCACCACCCGGACTAGATAAAGATACGCAGTATTTT
>TRBJ1-3|TRBV7-6|NA|few
CASSVQGGTGNTIYF
TGTGCCAGCAGCGTTCAAGGGGGAACTGGAAACACCATATATTTT
>TRBJ1-5|TRBV19|NA|NA
CASSVLAVWTQDYSNQPQHF
TGTGCCAGTAGTGTCCTCGCCGTGTGGACACAAGATTATAGCAATCAGCCCCAGCATTTT
>TRBJ2-7|TRBV7-2|TRBD2|NA
CASSLPRGSGVGGEQYF
TGTGCCAGCAGCTTACCGCGTGGGAGCGGGGTCGGTGGGGAGCAGTACTTC
>TRBJ1-1|TRBV6-6|NA|few
CASMDPRGPEAFF
TGTGCCAGCATGGACCCAAGGGGTCCTGAAGCTTTCTTT
>TRBJ1-1|TRBV7-2|NA|NA
CASSLVGMGGPNTEAFF
TGTGCCAGCAGCTTAGTAGGGATGGGAGGGCCCAACACTGAAGCTTTCTTT
>TRBJ2-5|TRBV13|TRBD2|few
CASSFGGSVETQYF
TGTGCCAGCAGCTTTGGCGGGAGTGTGGAGACCCAGTACTTC
>TRBJ1-2|TRBV28|NA|NA
CASSYPSLARRANNYGYTF
TGTGCCAGCAGCTACCCAAGTTTAGCCCGTCGGGCGAATAACTATGGCTACACCTTC
>TRBJ2-3|TRBV5-4|TRBD1|once
CASSAARDRAKETQYF
TGTGCCAGCAGCGCCGCCCGGGACAGGGCGAAGGAGACGCAGTATTTT
>TRBJ2-3|TRBV18|NA|NA
CASSPRARESTDTQYF
TGTGCCAGCTCACCAAGGGCCCGCGAGAGCACAGATACGCAGTATTTT
>TRBJ1-3|TRBV19|NA|few
CASKSSGNTIYF
TGTGCCAGTAAGAGCTCTGGAAACACCATATATTTT
>TRBJ1-2|TRBV28|NA|NA
CASSPGGAGVGYGYTF
TGTGCCAGCAGCCCGGGGGGTGCAGGGGTTGGTTATGGCTACACCTTC
>TRBJ2-5|TRBV4-1|NA|NA
CASSQEGGEQETQYF
TGCGCCAGCAGCCAAGAGGGCGGGGAACAAGAGACCCAGTACTTC
>TRBJ2-1|TRBV9|NA|NA
CASSVEAEQFF
TGTGCCAGCAGCGTAGAGGCAGAGCAGTTCTTC
>TRBJ2-4|TRBV6-1|NA|once
CASMGAGLNIQYF
TGTGCCAGCATGGGGGCAGGACTAAACATTCAGTACTTC
>TRBJ1-1|TRBV10-3|NA|NA
CAISERVPASAFF
TGTGCCATCAGTGAGCGGGTCCCCGCTTCTGCTTTCTTT
>TRBJ1-1|TRBV20-1|NA|NA
CSARRVSEAFF
TGCAGTGCTAGGAGGGTTAGTGAAGCTTTCTTT
>TRBJ1-1|TRBV9|TRBD1|NA
CASSPGQGFDTEAFF
TGTGCCAGCAGCCCTGGACAGGGTTTTGACACTGAAGCTTTCTTT
>TRBJ2-4|TRBV15|NA|NA
CATSSMGGGDIQYF
TGTGCCACCAGCAGTATGGGGGGCGGGGACATTCAGTACTTC
>TRBJ2-1|TRBV9|TRBD1|NA
CASSDRTGPYNEQFF
TGTGCCAGCAGCGATCGGACAGGGCCCTACAATGAGCAGTTCTTC
>TRBJ1-3|TRBV6-1|TRBD1|NA
CASSVWDSPGNTIYF
TGTGCCAGCAGTGTCTGGGACAGCCCTGGAAACACCATATATTTT
>TRBJ2-5|TRBV19|NA|NA
CASSTSILETQYF
TGTGCCAGTAGTACTAGCATCTTGGAGACCCAGTACTTC
>TRBJ2-3|TRBV4-1|TRBD2|NA
CASSPPGGRVTDTQYF
TGCGCCAGCAGCCCCCCGGGCGGGAGGGTCACAGATACGCAGTATTTT
>TRBJ1-2|TRBV7-9|NA|once
CASSLEPLGIGYGYTF
TGTGCCAGCAGCTTAGAGCCCCTCGGTATTGGGTACGGCTACACCTTC
>TRBJ2-5|TRBV29-1|TRBD1|NA
CSVEGPGQGRGETQYF
TGCAGCGTTGAAGGCCCGGGACAGGGGCGGGGAGAGACCCAGTACTTC
>TRBJ1-1|TRBV7-2|NA|NA
CASSLGWGNTEAFF
TGTGCCAGCAGCTTAGGCTGGGGGAACACTGAAGCTTTCTTT
>TRBJ1-6|TRBV2|NA|NA
CASSDGGVNSPLHF
TGTGCCAGCAGTGATGGGGGGGTCAATTCACCCCTCCACTTT
>TRBJ2-5|TRBV5-1|NA|NA
CASSAGTVKETQYF
TGCGCCAGCAGCGCCGGGACGGTCAAAGAGACCCAGTACTTC
>TRBJ1-4|TRBV6-1|NA|few
CASLGRFNEKLFF
TGTGCCAGCCTCGGGAGGTTTAATGAAAAACTGTTTTTT
>TRBJ1-2|TRBV28|TRBD1|NA
CASSAPGQDPINYGYTF
TGTGCCAGCAGTGCGCCTGGACAGGACCCCATCAACTATGGCTACACCTTC
>TRBJ2-7|TRBV2|TRBD1|once
CASIEGTGGSEQYF
TGTGCCAGCATTGAGGGGACAGGGGGCAGCGAGCAGTACTTC